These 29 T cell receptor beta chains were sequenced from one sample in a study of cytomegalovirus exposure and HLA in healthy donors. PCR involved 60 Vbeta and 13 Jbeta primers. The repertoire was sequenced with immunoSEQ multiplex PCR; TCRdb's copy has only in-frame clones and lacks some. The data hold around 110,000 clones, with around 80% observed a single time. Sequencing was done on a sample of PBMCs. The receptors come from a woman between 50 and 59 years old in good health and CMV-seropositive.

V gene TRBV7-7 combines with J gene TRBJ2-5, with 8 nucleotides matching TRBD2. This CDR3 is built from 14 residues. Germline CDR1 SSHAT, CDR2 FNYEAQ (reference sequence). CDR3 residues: CPSGGGPWLETQYF. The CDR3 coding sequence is TGTCCTTCCGGGGGGGGTCCTTGGTTGGAGACCCAGTACTTC.

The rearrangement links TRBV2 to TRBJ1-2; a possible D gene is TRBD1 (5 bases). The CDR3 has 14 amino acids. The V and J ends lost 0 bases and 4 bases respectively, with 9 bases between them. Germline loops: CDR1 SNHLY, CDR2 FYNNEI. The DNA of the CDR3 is TGTGCCAGCAGTGAAGCGCAACAGGCCTATGGCTACACCTTC. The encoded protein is CASSEAQQAYGYTF.

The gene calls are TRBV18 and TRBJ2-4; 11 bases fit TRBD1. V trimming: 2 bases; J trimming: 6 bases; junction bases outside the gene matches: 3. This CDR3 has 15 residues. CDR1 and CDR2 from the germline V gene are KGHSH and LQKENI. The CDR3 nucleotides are TGTGCCAGCTCACCATTGGGGACAGGGGGAAACATTCAGTACTTC. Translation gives CASSPLGTGGNIQYF.

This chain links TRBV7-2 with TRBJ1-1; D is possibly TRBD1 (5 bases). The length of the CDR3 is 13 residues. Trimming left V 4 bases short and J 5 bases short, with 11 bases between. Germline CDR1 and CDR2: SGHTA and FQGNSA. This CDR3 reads CASSSGLSTEAFF. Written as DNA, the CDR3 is TGTGCCAGCAGCTCAGGGTTATCGACTGAAGCTTTCTTT.

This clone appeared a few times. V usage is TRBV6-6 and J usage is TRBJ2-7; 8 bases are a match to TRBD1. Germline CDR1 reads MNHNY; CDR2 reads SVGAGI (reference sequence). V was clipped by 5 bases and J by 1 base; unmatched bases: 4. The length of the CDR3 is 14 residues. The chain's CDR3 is CASSTGTGSYEQYF. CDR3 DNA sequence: TGTGCCAGCAGTACCGGGACAGGTTCCTACGAGCAGTACTTC.

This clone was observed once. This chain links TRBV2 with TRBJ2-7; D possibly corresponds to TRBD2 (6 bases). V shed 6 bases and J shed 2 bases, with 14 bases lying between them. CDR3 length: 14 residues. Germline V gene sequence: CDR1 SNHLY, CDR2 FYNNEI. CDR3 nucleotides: TGTGCCAGCAGGGAGGGCCTTGGGCCCTACGAGCAGTACTTC. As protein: CASREGLGPYEQYF.

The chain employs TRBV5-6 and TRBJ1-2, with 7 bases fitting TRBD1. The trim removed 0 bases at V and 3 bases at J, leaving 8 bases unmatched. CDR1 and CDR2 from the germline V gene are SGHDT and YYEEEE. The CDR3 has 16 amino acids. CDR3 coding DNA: TGTGCCAGCAGCTTGGTCGGACAGGTATGGGACTATGGCTACACCTTC. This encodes CASSLVGQVWDYGYTF. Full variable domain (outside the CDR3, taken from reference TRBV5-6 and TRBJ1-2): DAGVTQSPTHLIKTRGQQVTLRCSPKSGHDTVSWYQQALGQGPQFIFQYYEEEERQRGNFPDRFSGHQFPNYSSELNVNALLLGDSALYLCASSLVGQVWDYGYTFGSGTRLTVV.

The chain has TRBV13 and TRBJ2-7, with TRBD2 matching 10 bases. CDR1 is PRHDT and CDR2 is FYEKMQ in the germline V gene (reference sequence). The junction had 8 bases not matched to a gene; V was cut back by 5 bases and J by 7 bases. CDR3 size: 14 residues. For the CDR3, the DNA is TGTGCCAGCAGCCGAGCGGGGGGGCCGGGGGAGCAGTACTTC. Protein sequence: CASSRAGGPGEQYF. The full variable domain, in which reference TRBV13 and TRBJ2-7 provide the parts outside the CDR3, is AAGVIQSPRHLIKEKRETATLKCYPIPRHDTVYWYQQGPGQDPQFLISFYEKMQSDKGSIPDRFSAQQFSDYHSELNMSSLELGDSALYFCASSRAGGPGEQYFGPGTRLTVT.

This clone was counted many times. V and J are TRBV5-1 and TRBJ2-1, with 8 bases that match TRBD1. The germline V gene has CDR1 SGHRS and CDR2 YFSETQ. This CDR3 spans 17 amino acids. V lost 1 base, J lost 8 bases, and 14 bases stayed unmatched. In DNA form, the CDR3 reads TGCGCCAGCAGCTTGATCGGTGGGACAGGCATCGGTGATGAGCAGTTCTTC. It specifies CASSLIGGTGIGDEQFF.

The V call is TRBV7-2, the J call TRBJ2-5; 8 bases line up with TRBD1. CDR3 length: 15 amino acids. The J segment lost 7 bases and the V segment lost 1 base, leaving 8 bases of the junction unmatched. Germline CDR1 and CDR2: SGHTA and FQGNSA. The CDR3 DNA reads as TGTGCCAGCAGCTTAGGGAGGCAGGGGGCAGCGACCCAGTACTTC. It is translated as CASSLGRQGAATQYF.

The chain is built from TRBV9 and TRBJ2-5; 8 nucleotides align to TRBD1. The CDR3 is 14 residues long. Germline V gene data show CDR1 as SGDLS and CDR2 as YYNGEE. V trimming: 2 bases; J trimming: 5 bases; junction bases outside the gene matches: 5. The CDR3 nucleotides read TGTGCCAGCAGCGTCAGGGGGCGCGGGGAGACCCAGTACTTC. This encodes CASSVRGRGETQYF.

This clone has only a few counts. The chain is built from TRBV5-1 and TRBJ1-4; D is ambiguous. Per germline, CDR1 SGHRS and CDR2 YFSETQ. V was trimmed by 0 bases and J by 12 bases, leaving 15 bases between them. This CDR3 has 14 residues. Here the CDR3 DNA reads TGCGCCAGCAGCTTGGAACCGGATCCTAGCGAACTGTTTTTT. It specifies CASSLEPDPSELFF.

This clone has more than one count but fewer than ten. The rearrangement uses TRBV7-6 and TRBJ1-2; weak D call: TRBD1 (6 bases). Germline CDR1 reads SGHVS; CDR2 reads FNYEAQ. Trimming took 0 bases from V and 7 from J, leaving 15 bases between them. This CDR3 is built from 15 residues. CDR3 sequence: CASSLAGRGAFGYTF. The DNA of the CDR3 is TGTGCCAGCAGCTTAGCGGGTCGGGGGGCTTTTGGCTACACCTTC.

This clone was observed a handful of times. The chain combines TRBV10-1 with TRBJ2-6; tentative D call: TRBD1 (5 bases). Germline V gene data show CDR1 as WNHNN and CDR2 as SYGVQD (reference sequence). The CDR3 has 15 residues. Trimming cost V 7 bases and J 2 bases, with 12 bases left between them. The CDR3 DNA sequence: TGCGCCAGCACACAGGCTTCGGCTGGGGCCAACGTCCTGACTTTC. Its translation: CASTQASAGANVLTF.

CDR3 coding DNA: TGTGCCAGCAGCGCCTCGACTCCTTTGTCGGATGGCTACACCTTC. Translating it yields CASSASTPLSDGYTF. This rearrangement joins TRBV9 to TRBJ1-2; no clear D. Germline CDR1 SGDLS, CDR2 YYNGEE. CDR3 length equals 15 residues. V dropped 3 bases and J dropped 6 bases, with 18 bases sitting between them.

In nucleotides, the CDR3 is TGTGCCAGCAGTGAGTTGGGCAAAGATCAGCCCCAGCATTTT. Amino acids: CASSELGKDQPQHF. This rearrangement joins TRBV2 to TRBJ1-5; D is unclear. V lost 3 bases and J 5 bases, leaving 11 bases between the germline ends. Per the germline V gene, CDR1 is SNHLY and CDR2 is FYNNEI. The CDR3 is 14 residues long.

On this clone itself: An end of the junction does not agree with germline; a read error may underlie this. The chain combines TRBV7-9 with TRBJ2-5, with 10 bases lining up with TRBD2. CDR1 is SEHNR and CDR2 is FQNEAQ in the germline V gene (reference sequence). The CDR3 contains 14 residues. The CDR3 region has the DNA TGTGCCGGCAGCTTAGGACTAGCGGCGGAGACCCAGTACTTC. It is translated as CAGSLGLAAETQYF. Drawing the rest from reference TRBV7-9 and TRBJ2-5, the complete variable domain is DTGVSQNPRHKITKRGQNVTFRCDPISEHNRLYWYRQTLGQGPEFLTYFQNEAQLEKSRLLSDRFSAERPKGSFSTLEIQRTEQGDSAMYLCAGSLGLAAETQYFGPGTRLLVL.

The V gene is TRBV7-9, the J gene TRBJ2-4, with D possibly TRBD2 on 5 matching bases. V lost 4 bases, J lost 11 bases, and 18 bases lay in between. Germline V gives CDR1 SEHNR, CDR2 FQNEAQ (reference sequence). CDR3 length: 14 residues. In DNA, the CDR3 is TGTGCCAGCAGCTCCCGACGCTCCCCCGGGGTTCAGTACTTC. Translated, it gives CASSSRRSPGVQYF. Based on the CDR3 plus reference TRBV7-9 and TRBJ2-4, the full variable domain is DTGVSQNPRHKITKRGQNVTFRCDPISEHNRLYWYRQTLGQGPEFLTYFQNEAQLEKSRLLSDRFSAERPKGSFSTLEIQRTEQGDSAMYLCASSSRRSPGVQYFGAGTRLSVL.

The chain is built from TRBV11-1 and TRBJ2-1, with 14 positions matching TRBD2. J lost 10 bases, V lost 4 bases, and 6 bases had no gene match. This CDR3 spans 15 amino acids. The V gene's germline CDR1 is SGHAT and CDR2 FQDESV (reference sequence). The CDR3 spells CASSSGTSGGREQFF. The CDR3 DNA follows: TGTGCCAGCAGCTCCGGGACTAGCGGGGGACGAGAGCAGTTCTTC.

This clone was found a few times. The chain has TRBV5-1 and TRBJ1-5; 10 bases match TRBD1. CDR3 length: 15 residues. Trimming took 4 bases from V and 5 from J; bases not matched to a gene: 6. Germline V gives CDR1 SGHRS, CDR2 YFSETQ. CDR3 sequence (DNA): TGCGCCAGCAGCCTAACGGGACAGGGGTATCAGCCCCAGCATTTT. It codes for CASSLTGQGYQPQHF.

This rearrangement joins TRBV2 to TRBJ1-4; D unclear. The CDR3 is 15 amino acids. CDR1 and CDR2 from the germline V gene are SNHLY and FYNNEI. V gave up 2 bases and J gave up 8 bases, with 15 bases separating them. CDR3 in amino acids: CASSEFVPPREKLFF. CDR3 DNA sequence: TGTGCCAGCAGTGAATTTGTCCCCCCTAGGGAAAAACTGTTTTTT.

The CDR3: CASSLVVVRGREDYEQYF. The CDR3, as DNA: TGTGCCAGCAGCTTAGTGGTCGTAAGGGGCAGGGAGGACTACGAGCAGTACTTC. The chain carries TRBV7-8 and TRBJ2-7; TRBD2 might be the D (6 bases). Deletions cut 1 base from V and 3 bases from J, with 22 bases between. From germline, CDR1 is SGHVS and CDR2 FQNEAQ. The CDR3 contains 18 residues.

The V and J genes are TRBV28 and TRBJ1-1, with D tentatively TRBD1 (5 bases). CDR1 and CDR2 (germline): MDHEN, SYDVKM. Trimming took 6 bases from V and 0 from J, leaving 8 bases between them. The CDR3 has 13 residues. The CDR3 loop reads CASSRTMNTEAFF. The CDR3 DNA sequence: TGTGCCAGCAGCAGGACAATGAACACTGAAGCTTTCTTT.

The CDR3 loop reads CASSPSDGGATEAFF. CDR3 sequence (DNA): TGTGCCAGCAGCCCGAGTGATGGGGGGGCCACTGAAGCTTTCTTT. This chain connects TRBV6-5 to TRBJ1-1; tentative D call: TRBD1 (6 bases). With 6 bases removed from V and 4 bases from J, the gap between germline ends came to 18 bases. The CDR3 runs 15 residues. CDR1 MNHEY and CDR2 SVGAGI come from the germline V gene.

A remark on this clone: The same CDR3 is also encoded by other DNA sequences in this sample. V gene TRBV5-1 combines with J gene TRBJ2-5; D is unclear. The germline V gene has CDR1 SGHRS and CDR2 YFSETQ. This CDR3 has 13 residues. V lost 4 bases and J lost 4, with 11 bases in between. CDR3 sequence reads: CASSPYPGETQYF. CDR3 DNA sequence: TGCGCCAGCAGCCCCTATCCAGGAGAGACCCAGTACTTC.

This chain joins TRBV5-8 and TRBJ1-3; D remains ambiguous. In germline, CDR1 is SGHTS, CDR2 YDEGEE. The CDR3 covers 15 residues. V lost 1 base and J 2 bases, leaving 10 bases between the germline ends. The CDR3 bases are TGTGCCAGCAGCTTGTATCGGAGACCTGGAAACACCATATATTTT. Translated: CASSLYRRPGNTIYF.

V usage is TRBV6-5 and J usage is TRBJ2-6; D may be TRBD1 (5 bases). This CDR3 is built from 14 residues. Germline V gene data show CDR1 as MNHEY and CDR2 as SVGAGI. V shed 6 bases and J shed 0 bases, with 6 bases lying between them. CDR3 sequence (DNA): TGTGCCAGCAGAGGGGTCTCTGGGGCCAACGTCCTGACTTTC. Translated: CASRGVSGANVLTF.

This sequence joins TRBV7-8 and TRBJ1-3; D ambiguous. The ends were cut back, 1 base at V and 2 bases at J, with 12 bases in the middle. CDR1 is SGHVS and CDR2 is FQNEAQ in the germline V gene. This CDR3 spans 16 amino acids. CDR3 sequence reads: CASSLVSRGAGNTIYF. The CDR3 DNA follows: TGTGCCAGCAGCTTAGTCTCGCGGGGTGCTGGAAACACCATATATTTT. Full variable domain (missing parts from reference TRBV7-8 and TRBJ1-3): GAGVSQSPRYKVAKRGQDVALRCDPISGHVSLFWYQQALGQGPEFLTYFQNEAQLDKSGLPSDRFFAERPEGSVSTLKIQRTQQEDSAVYLCASSLVSRGAGNTIYFGEGSWLTVV.

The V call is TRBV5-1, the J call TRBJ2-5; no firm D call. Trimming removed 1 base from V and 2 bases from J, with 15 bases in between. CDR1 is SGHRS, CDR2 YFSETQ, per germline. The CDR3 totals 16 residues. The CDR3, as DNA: TGCGCCAGCAGCTTGTCAGGTGGCAGACCGCAAGAGACCCAGTACTTC. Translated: CASSLSGGRPQETQYF.